This TCR beta chain is drawn from a study of T cell responses to AZD1222 COVID-19 vaccine. J lost 5 bases, V lost 8 bases, and 9 bases had no gene match. Germline V gene lookup returns CDR1 SGHNT and CDR2 YENEEA. The CDR3 consists of 15 residues. In the case of this clone: Antigen unknown.

TCRdb keeps only in-frame clones here, not all; method: immunoSEQ multiplex PCR. The sample carries roughly 150,000 clones, around 93% recorded once. Findings of the study overall: Donors were mostly white British, more females; clonal diversity possibly underestimated. With dominance at 160-218 and 743-854, vaccine-associated CD4 TCRs spanned spike. Repertoire sampling was restricted to post-peak T cell response timepoints. In the spike-specific TCR repertoire, nearly half reportedly target unmutated variant regions.

Here the sequenced sample was peripheral blood, taken on day 0 of AZD1222 vaccination. The rearrangement joins TRBV11-3 to TRBJ2-2, with 9 bases that match TRBD1. The sequence was obtained from an adult in good health. CDR3 nucleotide sequence: TGTGCCAGCGCGAGACAGGGGGATCGGACCGGGGAGCTGTTTTTT. This encodes CASARQGDRTGELFF.